One sample yielded the 29 T cell receptor beta chains listed below, sequenced in a study of T cells expressing NK-cell markers. TCRdb re-called the 5' RACE reads and gives one entry per CDR3 protein, without DNA. The sample includes more than 400,000 distinct CDR3 sequences. Sequencing was carried out using blood T cells: a sorted CD56 or NKG2C T cell subset, CD4+ or CD8+ T cells, or bulk PBMC T cells (not recorded which). The receptors shown here come from a woman between 18 and 69 years old in good health.

The rearrangement uses TRBV20-1 and TRBJ1-3; TCRdb designates TRBD1, a call that cannot be tested without DNA. Germline lookup yields CDR1 DFQATT and CDR2 SNEGSKA (reference sequence). This CDR3 spans 14 amino acids. The CDR3 spells CSATPGTFGNTIYF.

The rearrangement joins TRBV20-1 to TRBJ2-1; TCRdb designates TRBD2, a call that cannot be tested without DNA. CDR1 is DFQATT and CDR2 is SNEGSKA in the germline V gene (reference sequence). The CDR3 sequence is 14 residues long. The chain's CDR3 is CSARAPAGTNEQFF.

V and J are TRBV5-4 and TRBJ2-3; TCRdb returns TRBD2, unconfirmable since there is no DNA. Germline V lookup: CDR1 SGHNT, CDR2 YYREEE (reference sequence). This CDR3 spans 17 amino acids. CDR3 residues: CASSPYRAGVDTDTQYF.

The chain uses TRBV28 and TRBJ2-2; TCRdb returns TRBD2, unconfirmable since there is no DNA. Germline V gene sequence: CDR1 MDHEN, CDR2 SYDVKM. The CDR3 is 16 amino acids. The CDR3 here is CASSGGRAVNTGELFF.

The chain carries TRBV5-1 and TRBJ2-5; TCRdb names TRBD1, which stays unverified in the absence of DNA. The CDR3 consists of 14 residues. Germline V gene lookup returns CDR1 SGHRS and CDR2 YFSETQ. CDR3 amino acids: CASSTRGPGETQYF.

J is TRBJ2-5 and V is TRBV9; lacking DNA, the TRBD2 call made by TCRdb goes unchecked. This CDR3 spans 13 amino acids. The germline gives CDR1 SGDLS, CDR2 YYNGEE. The CDR3 loop reads CASSTLVVGTQYF.

The chain carries TRBV11-2 and TRBJ1-4. Looked up from germline, CDR1 is SGHAT and CDR2 is FQNNGV. The CDR3 is 14 amino acids. This CDR3 is CASSRQSPGEKLFF.

The chain is built from TRBV15 and TRBJ2-7. Germline CDR1 reads LNHNV; CDR2 reads YYDKDF (reference sequence). CDR3 size: 15 residues. CDR3 region: CATSRDQGVGNEQYF.

This chain joins TRBV7-2 and TRBJ2-5; there is no DNA to check the TCRdb D call of TRBD2. This CDR3 comprises 17 residues. Germline-derived CDR1 and CDR2 are SGHTA and FQGNSA. CDR3 region: CASSLAGLAGPQETQYF.

The chain joins TRBV7-2 to TRBJ1-6; TCRdb indicates TRBD1, and absent DNA this call remains unverified. CDR3 length: 12 residues. Germline V CDR1 and CDR2: SGHTA, FQGNSA. The CDR3 sequence: CASSLTGSPLHF.

The CDR3 sequence is CASSPQATSGATYEQYF. The chain is built from TRBV5-1 and TRBJ2-7; TCRdb lists TRBD2, though no DNA is available to test this call. The CDR3 has 17 residues. Germline assignment: CDR1 SGHRS and CDR2 YFSETQ. Variable domain in full (rest from reference TRBV5-1 and TRBJ2-7): KAGVTQTPRYLIKTRGQQVTLSCSPISGHRSVSWYQQTPGQGLQFLFEYFSETQRNKGNFPGRFSGRQFSNSRSEMNVSTLELGDSALYLCASSPQATSGATYEQYFGPGTRLTVT.

The chain employs TRBV18 and TRBJ2-1; lacking DNA, the TRBD1 call made by TCRdb goes unchecked. The CDR3 length is 16 residues. Germline lookup yields CDR1 KGHSH and CDR2 LQKENI. This CDR3 reads CASSPTPSGVGGEQFF.

The rearrangement links TRBV5-1 to TRBJ2-1; TCRdb returns TRBD2, unconfirmable since there is no DNA. This CDR3 has 16 residues. CDR1 SGHRS and CDR2 YFSETQ come from the germline V gene. CDR3 in amino acids: CASSLGLVAGEVEQFF.

V gene TRBV5-1 combines with J gene TRBJ2-7; checking the TCRdb D call of TRBD1 is not possible without DNA. In germline, CDR1 is SGHRS, CDR2 YFSETQ. The CDR3 length is 17 residues. The CDR3: CASSLVGTSIVAYEQYF.

The V and J genes are TRBV20-1 and TRBJ2-7; TCRdb's D call, TRBD1, is unchecked because there is no DNA. CDR1 and CDR2 (germline): DFQATT, SNEGSKA (reference sequence). The CDR3 has 13 residues. The CDR3 is CSAPGTGWREQYF.

The chain couples TRBV2 to TRBJ2-2. This CDR3 region has 14 residues. Germline V CDR1 and CDR2: SNHLY, FYNNEI. CDR3: CASSGQDRPGELFF.

Here the CDR3 reads CASSARTVSYEQYF. The J gene is TRBJ2-7, the V gene TRBV5-6; TCRdb gives TRBD1 as the D gene, but with no DNA this cannot be confirmed. CDR1 is SGHDT, CDR2 YYEEEE, per germline. The CDR3 is made up of 14 amino acids.

J is TRBJ2-3 and V is TRBV12-3 or TRBV12-4. CDR3 length: 13 amino acids. CDR3 protein: CASTGSSTDTQYF.

The chain combines TRBV20-1 with TRBJ2-1; the D gene TCRdb calls, TRBD2, cannot be checked with no DNA. CDR3 size: 14 residues. Per the germline V gene, CDR1 is DFQATT and CDR2 is SNEGSKA (reference sequence). CDR3: CSGGGLADYNEQFF.

V usage is TRBV20-1 and J usage is TRBJ1-1. Germline CDR1 is DFQATT and CDR2 is SNEGSKA (reference sequence). The CDR3 runs 13 residues. CDR3 sequence reads: CSARAPALAGAFF.

The chain employs TRBV27 and TRBJ1-5. Per the germline V gene, CDR1 is MNHEY and CDR2 is SMNVEV (reference sequence). The CDR3 consists of 12 residues. The CDR3 sequence: CASSSLGQPQHF.

The rearrangement uses TRBV29-1 and TRBJ2-3; TCRdb's D call, TRBD2, is unchecked because there is no DNA. Per the germline V gene, CDR1 is SQVTM and CDR2 is ANQGSEA. CDR3 size: 16 residues. The CDR3 protein is CSVVPWGRDTADTQYF.

The V gene is TRBV28, the J gene TRBJ2-5; TCRdb's assignment of TRBD1 cannot be checked, as there is no DNA. The germline gives CDR1 MDHEN, CDR2 SYDVKM. This CDR3 comprises 15 residues. CDR3 amino acids: CASSFLTDAPGTQYF.

V is TRBV28 and J is TRBJ1-2. Germline V gene sequence: CDR1 MDHEN, CDR2 SYDVKM. This CDR3 comprises 16 residues. CDR3 region: CASSPGTSRLNYGYTF.

The chain joins TRBV5-1 to TRBJ2-5; the D call from TCRdb, TRBD1, cannot be confirmed without DNA. This CDR3 has 14 residues. Germline V gene data show CDR1 as SGHRS and CDR2 as YFSETQ. The CDR3 protein is CASSPLGREETQYF.

V is TRBV6-1 and J is TRBJ1-1; TCRdb returns TRBD1, unconfirmable since there is no DNA. Germline V gene sequence: CDR1 MNHNS, CDR2 SASEGT. The CDR3 has 17 amino acids. The CDR3 sequence: CASSSDTGVVKNTEAFF.

The V and J genes are TRBV30 and TRBJ2-3; the TCRdb call, TRBD2, lacks DNA for checking. In germline, CDR1 is GTSNPN, CDR2 SVGIG (reference sequence). The CDR3 contains 15 residues. This chain's CDR3 is CAWSVAGGLTDTQYF. The full variable domain, rest sourced from reference TRBV30 and TRBJ2-3, is SQTIHQWPATLVQPVGSPLSLECTVEGTSNPNLYWYRQAAGRGLQLLFYSVGIGQISSEVPQNLSASRPQDRQFILSSKKLLLSDSGFYLCAWSVAGGLTDTQYFGPGTRLTVL.

This chain uses TRBV27 with TRBJ2-1; TCRdb gives TRBD2 as the D gene, but with no DNA this cannot be confirmed. Germline-derived CDR1 and CDR2 are MNHEY and SMNVEV (reference sequence). This CDR3 comprises 16 residues. Here the CDR3 reads CASSSIAGGKDNEQFF.

The chain is built from TRBV27 and TRBJ2-3; the TCRdb D gene call, TRBD1, has no DNA to confirm it. The CDR3 sequence is 13 residues long. Germline loops: CDR1 MNHEY, CDR2 SMNVEV (reference sequence). The CDR3: CASSFTGGNTQYF.